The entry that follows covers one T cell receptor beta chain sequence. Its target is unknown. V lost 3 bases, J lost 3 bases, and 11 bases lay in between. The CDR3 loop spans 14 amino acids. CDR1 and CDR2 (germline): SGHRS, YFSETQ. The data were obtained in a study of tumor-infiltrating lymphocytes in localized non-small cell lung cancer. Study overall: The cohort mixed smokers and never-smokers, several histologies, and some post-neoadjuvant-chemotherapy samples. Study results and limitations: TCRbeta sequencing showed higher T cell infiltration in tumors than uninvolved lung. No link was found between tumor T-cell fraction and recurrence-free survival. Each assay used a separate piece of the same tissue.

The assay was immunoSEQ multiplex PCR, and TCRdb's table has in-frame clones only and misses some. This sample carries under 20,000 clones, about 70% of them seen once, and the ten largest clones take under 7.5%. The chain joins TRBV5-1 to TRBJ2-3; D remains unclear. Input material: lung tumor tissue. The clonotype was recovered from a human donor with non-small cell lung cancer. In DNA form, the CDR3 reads TGCGCCAGCAGCTCAGAGCAGGTGACAGATACGCAGTATTTT. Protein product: CASSSEQVTDTQYF. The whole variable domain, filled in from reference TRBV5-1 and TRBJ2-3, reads KAGVTQTPRYLIKTRGQQVTLSCSPISGHRSVSWYQQTPGQGLQFLFEYFSETQRNKGNFPGRFSGRQFSNSRSEMNVSTLELGDSALYLCASSSEQVTDTQYFGPGTRLTVL.